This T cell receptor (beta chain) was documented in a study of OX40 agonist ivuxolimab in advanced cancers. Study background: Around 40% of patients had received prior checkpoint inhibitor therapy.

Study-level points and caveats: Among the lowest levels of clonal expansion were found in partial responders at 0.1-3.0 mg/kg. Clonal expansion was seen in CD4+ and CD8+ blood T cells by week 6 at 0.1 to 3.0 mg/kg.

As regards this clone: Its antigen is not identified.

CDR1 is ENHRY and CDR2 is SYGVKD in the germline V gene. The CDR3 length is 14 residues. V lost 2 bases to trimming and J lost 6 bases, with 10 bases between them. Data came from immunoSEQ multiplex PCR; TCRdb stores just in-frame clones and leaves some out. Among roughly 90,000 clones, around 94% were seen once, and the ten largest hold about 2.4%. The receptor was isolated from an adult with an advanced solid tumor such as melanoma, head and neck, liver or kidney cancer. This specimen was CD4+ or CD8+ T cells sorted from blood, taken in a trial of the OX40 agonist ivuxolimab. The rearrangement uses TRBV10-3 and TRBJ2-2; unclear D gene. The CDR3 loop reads CAISEPELAGELFF. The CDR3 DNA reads TGTGCCATCAGTGAGCCCGAGTTGGCCGGGGAGCTGTTTTTT.